This T cell receptor (beta chain) was profiled in a study of cytomegalovirus exposure and HLA in healthy donors. TCRdb keeps only in-frame clones here, not all; method: immunoSEQ multiplex PCR. The sample has 82,000 or so clones, 85% to 95% seen once. The sequenced material came from PBMCs. The sequence was obtained from a woman aged 18-30 years in good health and CMV-seronegative.

CDR3 sequence reads: CASSLGSLGLAANTGELFF. The CDR3 nucleotides read TGCGCCAGCAGCTTGGGGAGCCTGGGACTAGCGGCGAACACCGGGGAGCTGTTTTTT. The rearrangement links TRBV5-1 to TRBJ2-2; 11 nucleotides agree with TRBD2. The CDR3 has 19 residues. Germline trimming cut 0 bases from V and 0 bases from J; bases unmatched to any gene: 7. Germline CDR1 and CDR2: SGHRS and YFSETQ.